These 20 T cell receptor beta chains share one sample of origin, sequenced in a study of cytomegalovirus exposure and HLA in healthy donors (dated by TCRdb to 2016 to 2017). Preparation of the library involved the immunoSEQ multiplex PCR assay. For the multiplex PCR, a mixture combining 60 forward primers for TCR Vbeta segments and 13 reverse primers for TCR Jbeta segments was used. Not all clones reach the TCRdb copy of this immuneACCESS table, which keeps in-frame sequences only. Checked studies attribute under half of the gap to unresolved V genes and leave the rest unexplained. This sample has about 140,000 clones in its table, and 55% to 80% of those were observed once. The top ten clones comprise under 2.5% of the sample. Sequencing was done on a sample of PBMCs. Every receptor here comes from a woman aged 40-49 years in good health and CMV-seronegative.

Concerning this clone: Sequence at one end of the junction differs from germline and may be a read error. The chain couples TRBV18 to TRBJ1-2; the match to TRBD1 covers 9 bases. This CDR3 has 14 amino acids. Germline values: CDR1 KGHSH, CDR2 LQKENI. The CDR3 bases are TGTGCCAGCTCACCGGGAGGACAGGGGAATGGCTACGCCTTC. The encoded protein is CASSPGGQGNGYAF.

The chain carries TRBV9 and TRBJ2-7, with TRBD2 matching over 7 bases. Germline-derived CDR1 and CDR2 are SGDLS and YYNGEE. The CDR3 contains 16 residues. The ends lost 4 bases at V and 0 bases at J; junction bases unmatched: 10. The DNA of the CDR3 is TGTGCCAGCAGCCCTGGGGCGGGGGTTATCTCCTACGAGCAGTACTTC. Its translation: CASSPGAGVISYEQYF.

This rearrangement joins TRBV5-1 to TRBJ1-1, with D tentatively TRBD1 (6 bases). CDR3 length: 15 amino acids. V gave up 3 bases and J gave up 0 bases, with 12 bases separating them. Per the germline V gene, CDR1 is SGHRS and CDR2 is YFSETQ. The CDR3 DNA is TGCGCCAGCAGCTCGGACAGTTTCATGAACACTGAAGCTTTCTTT. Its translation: CASSSDSFMNTEAFF.

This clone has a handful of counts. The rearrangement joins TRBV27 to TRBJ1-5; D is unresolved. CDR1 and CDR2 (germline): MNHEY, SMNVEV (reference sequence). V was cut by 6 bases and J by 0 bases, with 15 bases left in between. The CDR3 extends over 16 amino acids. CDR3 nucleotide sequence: TGTGCCAGCAGCTCTACTTCGCAATATAGCAATCAGCCCCAGCATTTT. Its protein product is CASSSTSQYSNQPQHF.

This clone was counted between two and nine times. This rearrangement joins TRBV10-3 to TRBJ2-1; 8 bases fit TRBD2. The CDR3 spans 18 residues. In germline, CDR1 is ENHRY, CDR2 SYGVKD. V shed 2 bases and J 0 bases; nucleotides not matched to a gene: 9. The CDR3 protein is CAISENPGGRSSYNEQFF. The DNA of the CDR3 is TGTGCCATCAGTGAGAACCCGGGGGGGCGAAGCTCCTACAATGAGCAGTTCTTC.

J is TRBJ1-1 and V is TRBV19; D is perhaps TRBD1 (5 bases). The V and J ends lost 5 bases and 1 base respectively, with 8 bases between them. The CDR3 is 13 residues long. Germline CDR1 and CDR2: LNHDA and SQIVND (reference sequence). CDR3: CASSLGPNTEAFF. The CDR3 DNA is TGTGCCAGTAGTCTGGGGCCGAACACTGAAGCTTTCTTT.

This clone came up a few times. The CDR3 bases are TGTGCCAGCATCGCGGGCCATACTACCACAGATACGCAGTATTTT. Translation: CASIAGHTTTDTQYF. V and J are TRBV7-2 and TRBJ2-3; D may be TRBD2 (5 bases). CDR3 size: 15 residues. Trimming shortened V by 7 bases and J by 2 bases, and 16 bases separated the two germline ends. CDR1 and CDR2 (germline): SGHTA, FQGNSA.

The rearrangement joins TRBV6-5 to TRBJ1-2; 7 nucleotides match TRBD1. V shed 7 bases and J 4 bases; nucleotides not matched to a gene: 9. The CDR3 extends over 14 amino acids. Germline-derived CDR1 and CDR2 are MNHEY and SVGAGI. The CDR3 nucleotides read TGTGCCAGCACCCGACAGGGTATACGCTATGGCTACACCTTC. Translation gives CASTRQGIRYGYTF.

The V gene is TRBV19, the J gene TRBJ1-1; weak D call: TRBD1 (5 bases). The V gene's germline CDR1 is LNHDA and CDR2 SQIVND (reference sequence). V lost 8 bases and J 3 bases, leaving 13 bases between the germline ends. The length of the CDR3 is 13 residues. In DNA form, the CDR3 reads TGTGCCAGTTCAGGGTATGGGGACACTGAAGCTTTCTTT. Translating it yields CASSGYGDTEAFF.

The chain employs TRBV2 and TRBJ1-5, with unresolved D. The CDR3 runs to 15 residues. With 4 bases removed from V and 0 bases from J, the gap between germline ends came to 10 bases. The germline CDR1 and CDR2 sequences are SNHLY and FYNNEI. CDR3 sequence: CASSGPDYSNQPQHF. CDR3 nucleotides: TGTGCCAGCAGTGGCCCTGACTATAGCAATCAGCCCCAGCATTTT. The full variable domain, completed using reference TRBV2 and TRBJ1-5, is EPEVTQTPSHQVTQMGQEVILRCVPISNHLYFYWYRQILGQKVEFLVSFYNNEISEKSEIFDDQFSVERPDGSNFTLKIRSTKLEDSAMYFCASSGPDYSNQPQHFGDGTRLSIL.

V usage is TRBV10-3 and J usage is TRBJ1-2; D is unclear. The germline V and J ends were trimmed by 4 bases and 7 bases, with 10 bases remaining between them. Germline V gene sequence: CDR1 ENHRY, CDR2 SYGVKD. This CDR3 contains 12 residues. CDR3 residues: CAISAGEFGYTF. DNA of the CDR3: TGTGCCATCAGTGCGGGAGAATTTGGCTACACCTTC.

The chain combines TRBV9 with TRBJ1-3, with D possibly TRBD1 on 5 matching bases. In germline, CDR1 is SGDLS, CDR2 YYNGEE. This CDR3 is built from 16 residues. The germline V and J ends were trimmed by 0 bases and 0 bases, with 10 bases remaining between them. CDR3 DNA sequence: TGTGCCAGCAGCGTAGATAGGGGCTTCTCTGGAAACACCATATATTTT. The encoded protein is CASSVDRGFSGNTIYF.

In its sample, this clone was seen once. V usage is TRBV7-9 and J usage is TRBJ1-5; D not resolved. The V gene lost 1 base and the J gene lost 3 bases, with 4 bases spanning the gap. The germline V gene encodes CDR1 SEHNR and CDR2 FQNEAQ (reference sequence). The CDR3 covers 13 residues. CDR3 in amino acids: CASSLGVNQPQHF. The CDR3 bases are TGTGCCAGCAGCTTAGGAGTCAATCAGCCCCAGCATTTT.

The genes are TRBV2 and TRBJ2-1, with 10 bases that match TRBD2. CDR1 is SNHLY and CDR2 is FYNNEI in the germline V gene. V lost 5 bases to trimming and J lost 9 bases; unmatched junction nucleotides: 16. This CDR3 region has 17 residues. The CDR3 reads CASSSWGHSGGLSEQFF. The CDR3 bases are TGTGCCAGCAGTTCGTGGGGTCATAGCGGGGGGTTAAGTGAGCAGTTCTTC.

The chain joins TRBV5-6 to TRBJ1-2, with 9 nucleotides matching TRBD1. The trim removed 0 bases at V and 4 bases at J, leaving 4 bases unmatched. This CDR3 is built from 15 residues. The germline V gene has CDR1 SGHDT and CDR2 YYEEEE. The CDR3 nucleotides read TGTGCCAGCAGCTTGGGGGACAGGGCTCTCTATGGCTACACCTTC. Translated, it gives CASSLGDRALYGYTF.

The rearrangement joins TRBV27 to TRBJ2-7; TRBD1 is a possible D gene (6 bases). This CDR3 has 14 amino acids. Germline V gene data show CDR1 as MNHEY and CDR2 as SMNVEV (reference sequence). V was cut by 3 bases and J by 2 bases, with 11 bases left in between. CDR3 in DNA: TGTGCCAGCAGTTTTGGACAGAGGGCCTACGAGCAGTACTTC. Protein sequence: CASSFGQRAYEQYF.

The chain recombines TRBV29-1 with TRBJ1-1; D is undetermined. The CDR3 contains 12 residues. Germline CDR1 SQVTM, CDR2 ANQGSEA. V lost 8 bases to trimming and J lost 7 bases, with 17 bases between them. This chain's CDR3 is CSPQKPSGEAFF. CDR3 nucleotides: TGCAGCCCACAGAAACCGTCCGGTGAAGCTTTCTTT.

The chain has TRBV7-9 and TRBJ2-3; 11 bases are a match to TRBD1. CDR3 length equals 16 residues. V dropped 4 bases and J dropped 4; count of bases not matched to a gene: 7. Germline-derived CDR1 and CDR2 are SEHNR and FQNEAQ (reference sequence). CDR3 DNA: TGTGCCAGCAGCTCGGACAGGGGGCACCCGCCAGATACGCAGTATTTT. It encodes CASSSDRGHPPDTQYF.

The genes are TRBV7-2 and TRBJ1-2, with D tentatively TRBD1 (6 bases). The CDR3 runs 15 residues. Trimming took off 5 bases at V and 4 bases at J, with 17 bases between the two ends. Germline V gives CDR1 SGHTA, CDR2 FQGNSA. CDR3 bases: TGTGCCAGCAGCCCTGGTGGGGGCGTGATCTATGGCTACACCTTC. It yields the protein CASSPGGGVIYGYTF.

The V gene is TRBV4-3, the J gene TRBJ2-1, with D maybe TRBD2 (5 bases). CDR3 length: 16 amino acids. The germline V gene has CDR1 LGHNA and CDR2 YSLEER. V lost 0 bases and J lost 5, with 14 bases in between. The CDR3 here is CASSQEWLDGDNEQFF. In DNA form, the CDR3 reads TGCGCCAGCAGCCAAGAGTGGCTAGACGGGGACAATGAGCAGTTCTTC.